This TCR beta chain was sequenced during a study of Graves' ophthalmopathy and Graves' hyperthyroidism. About the study: The stable label applied to hyperthyroidism with no ophthalmopathy within 18 months of follow-up. General study points: Discrimination between ophthalmopathy and stable hyperthyroidism by a 13-signature model showed about 85% sensitivity and more than 65% specificity.

None of the included patients had other autoimmune diseases, uncontrolled infections, pregnancy or lactation, as these led to exclusion. The authors amplified TCR beta CDR3 regions, and they did so from RNA transcripts for repertoire sequencing. An opening RT-PCR round employed HTBI primers and preceded a second-round multiplex PCR. MiXCR, run by TCRdb on the multiplex PCR reads, gives a single entry per CDR3 protein. Of 900,000 to 1,200,000 distinct CDR3 sequences listed, approximately 35% were seen once; the top ten hold over 8.5%. The count of this clonotype is one. Its target is not known. This TCR was recovered from an adult man with Graves' hyperthyroidism. Sequencing was performed on peripheral blood or thyroid tissue (not recorded which).

CDR3 loop: CASSLGRVEGYTF. CDR3 sequence (DNA): TGCGCCAGCAGCTTAGGACGGGTGGAGGGCTACACCTTC. The chain employs TRBV5-1 and TRBJ1-2; D is undetermined. V lost 2 bases, J lost 8 bases, and 13 bases lay in between. This CDR3 contains 13 residues. Germline V lookup: CDR1 SGHRS, CDR2 YFSETQ.